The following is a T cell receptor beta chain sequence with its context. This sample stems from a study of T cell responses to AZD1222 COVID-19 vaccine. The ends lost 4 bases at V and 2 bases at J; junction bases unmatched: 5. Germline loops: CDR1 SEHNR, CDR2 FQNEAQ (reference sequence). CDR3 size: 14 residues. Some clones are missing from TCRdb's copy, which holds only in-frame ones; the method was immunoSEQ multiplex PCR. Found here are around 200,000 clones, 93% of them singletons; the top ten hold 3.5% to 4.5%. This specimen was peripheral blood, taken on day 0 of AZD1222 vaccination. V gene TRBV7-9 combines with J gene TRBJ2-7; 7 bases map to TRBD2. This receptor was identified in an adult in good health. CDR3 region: CASSSTSDPYEQYF. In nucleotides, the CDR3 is TGTGCCAGCAGCTCCACTAGCGACCCCTACGAGCAGTACTTC.